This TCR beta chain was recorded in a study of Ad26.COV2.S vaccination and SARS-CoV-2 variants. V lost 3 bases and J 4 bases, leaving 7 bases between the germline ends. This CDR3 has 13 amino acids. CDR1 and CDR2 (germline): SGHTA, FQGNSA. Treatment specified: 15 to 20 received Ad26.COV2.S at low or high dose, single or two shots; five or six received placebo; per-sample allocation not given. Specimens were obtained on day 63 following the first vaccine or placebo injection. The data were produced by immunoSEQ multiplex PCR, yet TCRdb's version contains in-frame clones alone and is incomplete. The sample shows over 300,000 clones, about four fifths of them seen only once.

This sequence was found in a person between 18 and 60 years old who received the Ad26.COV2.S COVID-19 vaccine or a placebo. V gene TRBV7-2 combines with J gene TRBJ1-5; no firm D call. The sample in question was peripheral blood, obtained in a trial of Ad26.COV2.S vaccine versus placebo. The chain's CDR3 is CASSFTLNQPQHF. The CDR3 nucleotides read TGTGCCAGCAGCTTCACCCTTAATCAGCCCCAGCATTTT.